This T cell receptor beta chain was captured by sequencing in a study of identical twins. The sample holds one count of this clonotype. Template switching added a universal primer site; cDNA carried unique molecular identifiers. MiXCR, applied by TCRdb to the 5' RACE reads, yields one record per CDR3 protein. In the table there are roughly 540,000 distinct CDR3 sequences, under 25% of which are singletons. Healthy Caucasians were all of the donors. The same sample was also used in a study of T cells expressing NK-cell markers. Per that paper: Sorted CD3+CD56+NKG2C+, CD3+CD56+NKG2C- and CD3+CD56-NKG2C+ T cells provided the TCR beta repertoires. Also leading the CD3+CD56-NKG2C+ fraction in several donors were these clonotypes.

Material: CD4+ T cells sorted from blood. The TCR originated in a woman aged 18-29 years in good health.

Written as DNA, the CDR3 is TGCAGTGCTAGACAGGGCCCGATGAGGAATGAGCAGTTCTTC. Residues: CSARQGPMRNEQFF. The chain has TRBV20-1 and TRBJ2-1; D may be TRBD1 (5 bases). Per germline, CDR1 DFQATT and CDR2 SNEGSKA (reference sequence). V gave up 2 bases and J gave up 7 bases, with 15 bases separating them. This CDR3 is built from 14 residues.